Each of the 6 T cell receptor beta chains below was sequenced from the same sample in a study of CD8 T cells in Susac syndrome (dated by TCRdb to between 2019 and 2020). Libraries were constructed by the immunoSEQ multiplex PCR assay. RNA was extracted with the RNeasy kit and 0.5 to 1 ug was reverse transcribed using random hexamers. TCRdb itself trimmed the public reads at Q25 with fastp, ran MiXCR and retained productive beta chains. Records with the same CDR3 protein are collapsed into one entry carrying the most frequent genes and DNA. Present in this sample are some 76,000 distinct CDR3 sequences, around nine tenths of which were seen just once. The ten largest make up about 0.52% of the sample. The sample taken for sequencing was CD8+ T cells from PBMCs. Every receptor here comes from a human donor with multiple sclerosis.

This clonotype has only one observation. The CDR3 bases are TGTGCCAGCAGCCGGGACAGCCTCCAAGAGACCCAGTACTTC. Translating it yields CASSRDSLQETQYF. V is TRBV7-9 and J is TRBJ2-5; 7 nucleotides match TRBD1. The CDR3 spans 14 residues. Germline loops: CDR1 SEHNR, CDR2 FQNEAQ (reference sequence). With V trimmed by 5 bases and J by 1 base, 4 bases remained unmatched.

The chain carries TRBV4-1 and TRBJ2-7; the D gene could be TRBD1 or TRBD2 (5 bases each). CDR1 is MGHRA and CDR2 is YSYEKL in the germline V gene. Deletions cut 1 base from V and 3 bases from J, with 10 bases between. CDR3 length equals 14 residues. CDR3 sequence reads: CASSQGGTHYEQYF. The DNA of the CDR3 is TGCGCCAGCAGCCAAGGAGGGACCCACTACGAGCAGTACTTC.

The chain links TRBV7-9 to TRBJ1-2, with TRBD1 matching 9 bases. Losses at the gene ends were 4 bases for V and 4 bases for J; bases not matched to a gene: 4. Germline CDR1 reads SEHNR; CDR2 reads FQNEAQ (reference sequence). The CDR3 is made up of 14 amino acids. The chain's CDR3 is CASSSTDRGYGYTF. The CDR3 DNA reads TGTGCCAGCAGCTCTACGGACAGGGGCTATGGCTACACCTTC.

The gene calls are TRBV7-9 and TRBJ2-5, with 9 bases lining up with TRBD2. Germline V gene lookup returns CDR1 SEHNR and CDR2 FQNEAQ (reference sequence). This CDR3 is built from 16 residues. V lost 5 bases to trimming and J lost 5 bases; unmatched junction nucleotides: 12. The CDR3 reads CASSPGLAIVVETQYF. In DNA form, the CDR3 reads TGTGCCAGCAGCCCCGGACTAGCGATCGTCGTGGAGACCCAGTACTTC.

This chain joins TRBV12-3 or TRBV12-4 and TRBJ2-5; perhaps TRBD1 as D (6 bases). Trimming stripped 6 bases from V and 2 bases from J, with 7 bases between. CDR3 size: 12 residues. CDR3 amino acids: CASRGQQETQYF. For the CDR3, the DNA is TGTGCCAGCAGGGGACAACAAGAGACCCAGTACTTC.

The chain links TRBV20-1 to TRBJ2-1, with 9 bases fitting TRBD2. V gave up 7 bases and J gave up 9 bases; unmatched junction bases: 13. CDR1 and CDR2 (germline): DFQATT, SNEGSKA (reference sequence). The CDR3 contains 14 residues. The CDR3 reads CSGDTSGREGEQFF. The CDR3 DNA is TGCAGTGGAGATACTAGCGGGCGGGAGGGTGAGCAGTTCTTC.